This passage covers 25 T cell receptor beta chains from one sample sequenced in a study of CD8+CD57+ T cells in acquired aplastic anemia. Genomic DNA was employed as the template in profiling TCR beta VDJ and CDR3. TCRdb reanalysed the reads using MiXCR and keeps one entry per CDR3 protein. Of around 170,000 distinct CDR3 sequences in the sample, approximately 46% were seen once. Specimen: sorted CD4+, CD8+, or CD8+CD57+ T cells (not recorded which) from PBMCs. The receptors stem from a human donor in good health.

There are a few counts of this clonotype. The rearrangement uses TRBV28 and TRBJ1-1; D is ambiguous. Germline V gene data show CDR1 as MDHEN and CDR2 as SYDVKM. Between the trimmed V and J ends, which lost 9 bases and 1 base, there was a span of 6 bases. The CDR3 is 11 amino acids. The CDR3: CASQWNTEAFF. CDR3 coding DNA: TGTGCCAGTCAGTGGAACACTGAAGCTTTCTTT.

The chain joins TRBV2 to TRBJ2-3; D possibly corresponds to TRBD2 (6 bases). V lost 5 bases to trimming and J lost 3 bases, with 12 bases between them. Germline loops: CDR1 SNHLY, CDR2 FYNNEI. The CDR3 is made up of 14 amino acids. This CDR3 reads CASSWTSGTDTQYF. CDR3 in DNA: TGTGCCAGCAGTTGGACGAGCGGGACAGATACGCAGTATTTT.

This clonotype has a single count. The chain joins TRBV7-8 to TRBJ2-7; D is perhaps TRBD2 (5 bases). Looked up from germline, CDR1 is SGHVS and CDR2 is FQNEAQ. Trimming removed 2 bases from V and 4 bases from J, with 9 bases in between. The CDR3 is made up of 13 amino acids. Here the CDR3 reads CASSLSSPYEQYF. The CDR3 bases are TGTGCCAGCAGCTTATCTAGCCCATACGAGCAGTACTTC.

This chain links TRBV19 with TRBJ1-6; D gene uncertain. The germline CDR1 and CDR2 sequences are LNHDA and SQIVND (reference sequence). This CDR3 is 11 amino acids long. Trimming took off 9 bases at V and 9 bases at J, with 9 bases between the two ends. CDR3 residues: CASNERSPLHF. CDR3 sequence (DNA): TGTGCCAGCAACGAACGTTCACCCCTCCACTTT.

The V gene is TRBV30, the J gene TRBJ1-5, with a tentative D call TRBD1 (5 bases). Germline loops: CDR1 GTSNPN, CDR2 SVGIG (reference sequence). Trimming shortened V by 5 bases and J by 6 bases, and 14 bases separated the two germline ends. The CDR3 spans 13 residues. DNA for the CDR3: TGTGCCTGGCAAAGGGGATTGTTTCAGCCCCAGCATTTT. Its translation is CAWQRGLFQPQHF.

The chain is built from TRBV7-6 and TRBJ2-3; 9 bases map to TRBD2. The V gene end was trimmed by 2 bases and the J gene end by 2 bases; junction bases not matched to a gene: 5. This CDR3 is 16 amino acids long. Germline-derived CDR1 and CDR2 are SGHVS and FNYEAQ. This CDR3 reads CASSLRLAGTTDTQYF. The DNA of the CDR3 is TGTGCCAGCAGCTTAAGGCTAGCGGGGACCACAGATACGCAGTATTTT.

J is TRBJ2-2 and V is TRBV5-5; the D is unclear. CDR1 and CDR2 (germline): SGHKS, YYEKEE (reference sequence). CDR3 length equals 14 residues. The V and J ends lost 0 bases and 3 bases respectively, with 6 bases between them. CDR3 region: CASSLGTDTGELFF. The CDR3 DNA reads TGTGCCAGCAGCTTGGGCACTGACACCGGGGAGCTGTTTTTT.

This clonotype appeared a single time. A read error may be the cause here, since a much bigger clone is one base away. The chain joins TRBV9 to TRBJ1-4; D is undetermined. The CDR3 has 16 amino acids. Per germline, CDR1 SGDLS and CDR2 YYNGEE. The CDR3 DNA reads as TGTGTCAGCAGCGTAGGGCAGTCCGGGGTTAATGAAAAACTGTTTTTT. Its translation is CVSSVGQSGVNEKLFF.

The CDR3 sequence: CASSSLGGTEAFF. The CDR3 DNA reads TGTGCCAGCAGCTCATTAGGGGGCACTGAAGCTTTCTTT. The chain is built from TRBV7-3 and TRBJ1-1, with a possible D match to TRBD1 (6 bases). Per germline, CDR1 SGHTA and CDR2 FQGTGA. The CDR3 consists of 13 residues. V lost 4 bases and J 4 bases, leaving 10 bases between the germline ends. Using reference TRBV7-3 and TRBJ1-1 for the parts outside the CDR3, the full variable domain is GAGVSQTPSNKVTEKGKYVELRCDPISGHTALYWYRQSLGQGPEFLIYFQGTGAADDSGLPNDRFFAVRPEGSVSTLKIQRTERGDSAVYLCASSSLGGTEAFFGQGTRLTVV.

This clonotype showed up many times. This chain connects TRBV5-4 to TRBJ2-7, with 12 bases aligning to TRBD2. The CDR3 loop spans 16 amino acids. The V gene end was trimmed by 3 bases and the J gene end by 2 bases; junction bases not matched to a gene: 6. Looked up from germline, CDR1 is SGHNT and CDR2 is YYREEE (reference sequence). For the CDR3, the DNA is TGTGCCAGCAGCTCCCAGGGGACTAGCGGGCCCTACGAGCAGTACTTC. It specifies CASSSQGTSGPYEQYF.

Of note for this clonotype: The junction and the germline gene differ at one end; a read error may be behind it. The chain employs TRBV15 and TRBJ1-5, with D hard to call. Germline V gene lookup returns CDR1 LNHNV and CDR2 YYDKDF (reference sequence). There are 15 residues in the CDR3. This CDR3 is CATSRDPTSNQPRHF. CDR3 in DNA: TGTGCCACCAGCAGAGATCCCACTAGCAATCAGCCCCGGCACTTT.

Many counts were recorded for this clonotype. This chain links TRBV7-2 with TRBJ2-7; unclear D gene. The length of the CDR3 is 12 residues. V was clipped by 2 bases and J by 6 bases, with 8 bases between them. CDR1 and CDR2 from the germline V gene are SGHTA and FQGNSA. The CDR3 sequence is CASSLYGFEQYF. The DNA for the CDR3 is TGTGCCAGCAGCTTATACGGGTTCGAGCAGTACTTC.

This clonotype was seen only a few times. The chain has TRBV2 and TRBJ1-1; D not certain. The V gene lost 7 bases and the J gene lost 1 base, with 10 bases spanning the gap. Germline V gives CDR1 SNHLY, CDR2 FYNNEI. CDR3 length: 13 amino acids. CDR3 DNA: TGTGCCAGCATAGGACGGACGAACACTGAAGCTTTCTTT. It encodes CASIGRTNTEAFF.

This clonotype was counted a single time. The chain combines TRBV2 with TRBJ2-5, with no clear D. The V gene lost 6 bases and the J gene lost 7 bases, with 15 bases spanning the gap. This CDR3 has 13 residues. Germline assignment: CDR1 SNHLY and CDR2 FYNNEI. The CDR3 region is CASSLDKLLTQYF. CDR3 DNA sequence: TGTGCCAGCAGCCTCGACAAACTTCTGACCCAGTACTTC.

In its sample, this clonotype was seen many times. The CDR3 loop is CASSLTGALAIYEQYF. As DNA, the CDR3 is TGTGCCAGCAGTTTAACCGGGGCCCTAGCAATCTACGAGCAGTACTTC. The chain couples TRBV5-5 to TRBJ2-7; the D gene could be TRBD1 or TRBD2 (5 bases each). The germline V gene has CDR1 SGHKS and CDR2 YYEKEE (reference sequence). The CDR3 has 16 amino acids. V dropped 5 bases and J dropped 3 bases, with 21 bases sitting between them.

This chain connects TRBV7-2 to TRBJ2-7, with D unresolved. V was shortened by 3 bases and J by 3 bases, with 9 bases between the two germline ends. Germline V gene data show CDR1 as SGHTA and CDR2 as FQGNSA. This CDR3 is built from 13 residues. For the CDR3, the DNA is TGTGCCAGCAGCTTGGCCACGTTCTACGAGCAGTACTTC. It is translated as CASSLATFYEQYF.

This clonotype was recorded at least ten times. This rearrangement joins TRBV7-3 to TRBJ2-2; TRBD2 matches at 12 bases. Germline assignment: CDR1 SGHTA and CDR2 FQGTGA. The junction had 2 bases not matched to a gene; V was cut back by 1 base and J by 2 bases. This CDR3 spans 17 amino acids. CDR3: CASSLIGLAGNTGELFF. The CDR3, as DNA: TGTGCCAGCAGCTTAATCGGACTAGCGGGAAACACCGGGGAGCTGTTTTTT. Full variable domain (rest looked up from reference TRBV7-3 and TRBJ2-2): GAGVSQTPSNKVTEKGKYVELRCDPISGHTALYWYRQSLGQGPEFLIYFQGTGAADDSGLPNDRFFAVRPEGSVSTLKIQRTERGDSAVYLCASSLIGLAGNTGELFFGEGSRLTVL.

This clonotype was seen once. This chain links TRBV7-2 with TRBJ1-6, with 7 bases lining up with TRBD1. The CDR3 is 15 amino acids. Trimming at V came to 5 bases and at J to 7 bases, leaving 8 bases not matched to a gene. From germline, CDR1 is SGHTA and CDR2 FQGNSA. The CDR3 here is CASSKQTGWNSPLHF. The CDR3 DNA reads TGTGCCAGCAGCAAACAGACAGGGTGGAATTCACCCCTCCACTTT.

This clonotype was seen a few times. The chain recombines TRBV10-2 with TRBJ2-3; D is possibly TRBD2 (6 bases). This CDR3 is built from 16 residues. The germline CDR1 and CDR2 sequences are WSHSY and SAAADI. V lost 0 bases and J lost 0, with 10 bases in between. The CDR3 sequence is CASSESLATSTDTQYF. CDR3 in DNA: TGCGCCAGCAGTGAGTCGCTAGCGACCAGCACAGATACGCAGTATTTT.

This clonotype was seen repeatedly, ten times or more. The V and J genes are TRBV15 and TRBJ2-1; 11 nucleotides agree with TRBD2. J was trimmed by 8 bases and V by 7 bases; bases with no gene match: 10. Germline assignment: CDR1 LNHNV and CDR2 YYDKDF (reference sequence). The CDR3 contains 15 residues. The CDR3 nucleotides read TGTGCCACCAACCTAAAACTAGCGGGAGTACATGAGCAGTTCTTC. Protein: CATNLKLAGVHEQFF.

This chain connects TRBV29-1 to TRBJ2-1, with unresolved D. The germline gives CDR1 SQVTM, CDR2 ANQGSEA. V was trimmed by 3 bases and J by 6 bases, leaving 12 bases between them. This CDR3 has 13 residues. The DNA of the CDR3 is TGCAGCGTTGACCGGGCGCCGGGCAATGAGCAGTTCTTC. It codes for CSVDRAPGNEQFF.

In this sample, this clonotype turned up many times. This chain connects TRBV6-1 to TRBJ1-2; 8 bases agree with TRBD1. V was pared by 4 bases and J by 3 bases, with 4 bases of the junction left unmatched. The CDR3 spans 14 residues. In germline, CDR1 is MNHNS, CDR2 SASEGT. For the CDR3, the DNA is TGTGCCAGCAGTGGGACAGGGAAAGACTATGGCTACACCTTC. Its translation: CASSGTGKDYGYTF.

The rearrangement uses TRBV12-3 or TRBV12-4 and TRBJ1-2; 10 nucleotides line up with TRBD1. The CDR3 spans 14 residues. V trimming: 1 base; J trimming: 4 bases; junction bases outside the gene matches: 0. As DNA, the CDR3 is TGTGCCAGCAGTTTAGGGGACAGGGGCTATGGCTACACCTTC. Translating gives CASSLGDRGYGYTF.

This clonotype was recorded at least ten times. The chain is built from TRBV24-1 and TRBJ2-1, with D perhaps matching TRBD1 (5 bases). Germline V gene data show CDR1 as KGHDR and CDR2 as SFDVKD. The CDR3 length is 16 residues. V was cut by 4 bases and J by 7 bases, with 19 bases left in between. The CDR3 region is CATSDRTRFGRNEQFF. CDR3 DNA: TGTGCCACCAGTGACCGGACAAGATTCGGGCGGAATGAGCAGTTCTTC.

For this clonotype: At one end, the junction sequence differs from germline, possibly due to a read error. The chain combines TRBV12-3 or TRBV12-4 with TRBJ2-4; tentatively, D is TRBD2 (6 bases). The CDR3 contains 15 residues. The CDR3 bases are TGTGCCAGCAGTCACAGGAGGGGAGCCAAAAGCATTCAGTACTTC. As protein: CASSHRRGAKSIQYF.